A single sample gave rise to the 8 T cell receptor beta chains below, sequenced in a study of shared clonotypes between healthy human individuals. Clones were read by immunoSEQ multiplex PCR, and TCRdb kept only the in-frame ones, dropping some. Of some 2,000,000 clones in the sample, roughly 94% are singletons; the top ten hold 0.9% to 1.4%. As defined, naive CD8 cells were CD45RO-negative and positively selected for CCR7, with terminally differentiated effector memory CD45RA+ cells excluded. Sequences were obtained from naive CD8+ T cells sorted from blood. These receptors originate from a man between 18 and 35 years old in good health.

V gene TRBV11-2 combines with J gene TRBJ1-3; D is undetermined. This CDR3 spans 14 amino acids. V gave up 4 bases and J gave up 1 base, with 8 bases separating them. Germline lookup yields CDR1 SGHAT and CDR2 FQNNGV. The CDR3 DNA sequence: TGTGCCAGCAGCTCTGACCCATCTGGAAACACCATATATTTT. Protein sequence: CASSSDPSGNTIYF.

This CDR3 is CASAGLAGSYEQYF. DNA for the CDR3: TGTGCCAGCGCGGGACTAGCGGGCTCCTACGAGCAGTACTTC. V usage is TRBV6-5 and J usage is TRBJ2-7; 12 bases align to TRBD2. V shed 8 bases, J shed 0 bases, and the junction held 2 bases outside the gene matches. CDR3 size: 14 residues. CDR1 MNHEY and CDR2 SVGAGI come from the germline V gene.

This chain connects TRBV19 to TRBJ2-1; TRBD1 aligns across 8 bases. This CDR3 has 15 residues. V dropped 2 bases and J dropped 8; count of bases not matched to a gene: 8. Germline V gene lookup returns CDR1 LNHDA and CDR2 SQIVND (reference sequence). CDR3 region: CASSILTGVSDEQFF. CDR3 in DNA: TGTGCCAGTAGTATACTGACAGGGGTATCGGATGAGCAGTTCTTC.

The chain joins TRBV4-1 to TRBJ2-5, with TRBD2 identical over 11 bases. The CDR3 has 18 residues. J gave up 0 bases and V 6 bases, and 12 bases lay outside the gene matches. Germline-derived CDR1 and CDR2 are MGHRA and YSYEKL. Written as DNA, the CDR3 is TGCGCCAGCAGTAGTGAACTAGCGGGAGAGGGGTACCAAGAGACCCAGTACTTC. Its protein is CASSSELAGEGYQETQYF.

The V and J genes are TRBV7-8 and TRBJ2-1, with 11 bases lining up with TRBD2. The CDR3 consists of 17 residues. Looked up from germline, CDR1 is SGHVS and CDR2 is FQNEAQ. V was pared by 1 base and J by 8 bases, with 10 bases of the junction left unmatched. CDR3 DNA: TGTGCCAGCAGCTTAGTTCTTAGCGGGGGGGCTGTAGATGAGCAGTTCTTC. This gives the protein CASSLVLSGGAVDEQFF.

This clone was picked up one time. The genes are TRBV27 and TRBJ2-1; 11 nucleotides match TRBD2. The CDR3 spans 15 residues. Trimming took 10 bases from V and 6 from J; bases not matched to a gene: 11. Germline values: CDR1 MNHEY, CDR2 SMNVEV (reference sequence). The CDR3 DNA sequence: TGTGCCACCGCCCGGGGACTAGCGGAAGTCAATGAGCAGTTCTTC. Translating gives CATARGLAEVNEQFF.

As regards this clone: Other DNA sequences in the same sample also yield this CDR3. V gene TRBV7-2 combines with J gene TRBJ2-7; 9 positions agree with TRBD1. The CDR3 is 15 residues long. The germline CDR1 and CDR2 sequences are SGHTA and FQGNSA. V dropped 0 bases and J dropped 4; count of bases not matched to a gene: 4. The CDR3 loop reads CASSLAGQGNYEQYF. As DNA, the CDR3 is TGTGCCAGCAGCTTAGCGGGACAGGGTAATTACGAGCAGTACTTC. The full variable domain, rest sourced from reference TRBV7-2 and TRBJ2-7, is GAGVSQSPSNKVTEKGKDVELRCDPISGHTALYWYRQSLGQGLEFLIYFQGNSAPDKSGLPSDRFSAERTGGSVSTLTIQRTQQEDSAVYLCASSLAGQGNYEQYFGPGTRLTVT.

The chain links TRBV27 to TRBJ1-2; tentative D call: TRBD1 (6 bases). CDR3 size: 14 residues. In germline, CDR1 is MNHEY, CDR2 SMNVEV (reference sequence). Trimming removed 3 bases at V and 4 bases at J, with 12 bases between. CDR3 sequence reads: CASSFQGQLYGYTF. Written as DNA, the CDR3 is TGTGCCAGCAGTTTTCAGGGGCAACTCTATGGCTACACCTTC.